This TCR beta chain was obtained from a study of blood T cell repertoires in COVID-19. V was shortened by 3 bases and J by 5 bases, with 19 bases between the two germline ends. CDR3 size: 17 residues. CDR1 is SGHTA and CDR2 is FQGNSA in the germline V gene. Some clones are missing from TCRdb's copy, which holds only in-frame ones; the method was immunoSEQ multiplex PCR. The table has about 57,000 clones, 79% seen once. This TCR was sampled from a man in his 60s with acute or convalescent COVID-19. V is TRBV7-2 and J is TRBJ2-2; weak D call: TRBD2 (6 bases). The sequenced sample was peripheral blood. The CDR3 is CASSFRPDYVLTGELFF. In nucleotides, the CDR3 is TGTGCCAGCAGCTTCAGGCCGGACTACGTTTTAACCGGGGAGCTGTTTTTT.